The 20 T cell receptor beta chains given below trace back to one sample, sequenced in a study of cytomegalovirus exposure and HLA in healthy donors. Repertoires were generated with immunoSEQ multiplex PCR, while TCRdb's copy carries only in-frame clones and drops some. Of 200,000 to 250,000 clones listed, just under 90% are singletons. The material sequenced was PBMCs. The receptors stem from a man between 18 and 29 years old in good health and CMV-seronegative.

CDR3 sequence: CASSLAICMRNQPQHF. CDR3 DNA: TGTGCCAGCAGCTTAGCTATTTGTATGAGAAATCAGCCCCAGCATTTT. The rearrangement uses TRBV11-3 and TRBJ1-5; D is unresolved. With 1 base removed from V and 4 bases from J, the gap between germline ends came to 14 bases. Germline V gene data show CDR1 as SGHNT and CDR2 as YENEEA. CDR3 length: 16 amino acids.

V is TRBV7-8 and J is TRBJ1-4; D unresolved. The V gene's germline CDR1 is SGHVS and CDR2 FQNEAQ. V lost 7 bases, J lost 0 bases, and 9 bases lay in between. This CDR3 has 14 amino acids. CDR3: CASTQEATNEKLFF. CDR3 in DNA: TGTGCCAGCACCCAAGAGGCAACTAATGAAAAACTGTTTTTT.

The chain has TRBV4-3 and TRBJ1-2, with D possibly TRBD1 on 6 matching bases. CDR1 is LGHNA and CDR2 is YSLEER in the germline V gene. CDR3 length: 14 amino acids. V was trimmed by 0 bases and J by 8 bases, leaving 13 bases between them. In DNA, the CDR3 is TGCGCCAGCAGCCAAGATGGGGGGGGCGCGGGCTACACCTTC. It encodes CASSQDGGGAGYTF.

The rearrangement links TRBV4-3 to TRBJ2-7; D gene ambiguous. Germline CDR1 reads LGHNA; CDR2 reads YSLEER. With 4 bases removed from V and 2 bases from J, the gap between germline ends came to 9 bases. CDR3 size: 13 residues. CDR3 amino acids: CASSPSIPYEQYF. The CDR3 DNA is TGCGCCAGCAGCCCGAGTATACCCTACGAGCAGTACTTC.

The gene calls are TRBV10-2 and TRBJ1-1; TRBD1 agrees at 12 bases. V shed 3 bases and J 4 bases; nucleotides not matched to a gene: 9. This CDR3 has 17 residues. The germline V gene encodes CDR1 WSHSY and CDR2 SAAADI. CDR3 coding DNA: TGCGCCAGCAGTGACTCCCCGGGACAGGGGGCGGGCACTGAAGCTTTCTTT. It translates to CASSDSPGQGAGTEAFF.

The chain recombines TRBV9 with TRBJ2-7, with a possible D match to TRBD2 (6 bases). V was shortened by 1 base and J by 5 bases, with 16 bases between the two germline ends. The CDR3 runs to 15 residues. Per the germline V gene, CDR1 is SGDLS and CDR2 is YYNGEE. The CDR3: CASSVSGMGGNEQYF. DNA of the CDR3: TGTGCCAGCAGCGTATCGGGTATGGGGGGTAACGAGCAGTACTTC. Complete variable domain (other parts from reference TRBV9 and TRBJ2-7): DSGVTQTPKHLITATGQRVTLRCSPRSGDLSVYWYQQSLDQGLQFLIQYYNGEERAKGNILERFSAQQFPDLHSELNLSSLELGDSALYFCASSVSGMGGNEQYFGPGTRLTVT.

The chain combines TRBV7-2 with TRBJ2-7; TRBD2 is a possible D gene (6 bases). The CDR3 has 14 amino acids. Germline-derived CDR1 and CDR2 are SGHTA and FQGNSA. V gave up 1 base and J gave up 3 bases, with 10 bases separating them. The CDR3 region has the DNA TGTGCCAGCAGCTTAGGGCCTAGCGACTACGAGCAGTACTTC. Translation gives CASSLGPSDYEQYF.

The genes are TRBV28 and TRBJ2-3; the match to TRBD1 covers 8 bases. This CDR3 has 15 amino acids. With 6 bases clipped from V and 0 bases from J, the junction kept 5 bases outside the gene matches. CDR1 and CDR2 (germline): MDHEN, SYDVKM. The DNA of the CDR3 is TGTGCCAGCAGCTTGGACAGGGTCAGCACAGATACGCAGTATTTT. Residues: CASSLDRVSTDTQYF. Looking up the rest from reference TRBV28 and TRBJ2-3 gives the full variable domain: DVKVTQSSRYLVKRTGEKVFLECVQDMDHENMFWYRQDPGLGLRLIYFSYDVKMKEKGDIPEGYSVSREKKERFSLILESASTNQTSMYLCASSLDRVSTDTQYFGPGTRLTVL.

The genes are TRBV5-1 and TRBJ2-1; D is perhaps TRBD2 (6 bases). Trimming removed 2 bases at V and 1 base at J, with 10 bases between. The germline CDR1 and CDR2 sequences are SGHRS and YFSETQ. This CDR3 region has 15 residues. The CDR3 nucleotides read TGCGCCAGCAGCTTAGGGAGGTTTTCCTACAATGAGCAGTTCTTC. Amino acids: CASSLGRFSYNEQFF.

The chain combines TRBV6-1 with TRBJ1-1; a possible D gene is TRBD1 (5 bases). V was cut by 2 bases and J by 0 bases, with 7 bases left in between. The CDR3 is 14 amino acids. CDR1 is MNHNS and CDR2 is SASEGT in the germline V gene. CDR3 DNA sequence: TGTGCCAGCAGTGAAACAGGTTTGAACACTGAAGCTTTCTTT. As protein: CASSETGLNTEAFF.

This clone showed up just a few times. This CDR3 reads CASSEIIGELFF. The CDR3 nucleotides read TGTGCCAGCAGTGAAATAATCGGGGAGCTGTTTTTT. The chain carries TRBV6-1 and TRBJ2-2; D not certain. CDR1 is MNHNS, CDR2 SASEGT, per germline. CDR3 size: 12 residues. V lost 2 bases and J lost 7, with 5 bases in between.

This chain joins TRBV25-1 and TRBJ1-2, with 9 nucleotides matching TRBD1. V lost 4 bases to trimming and J lost 6 bases; unmatched junction nucleotides: 3. The CDR3 is made up of 13 amino acids. From germline, CDR1 is MGHDK and CDR2 SYGVNS. CDR3 loop: CASSGDRVDGYTF. The CDR3 region has the DNA TGTGCCAGCAGTGGGGACAGGGTCGATGGCTACACCTTC.

CDR3 DNA: TGTGCCAGTATCGTAGGTACTAGAGAGACCCAGTACTTC. It is translated as CASIVGTRETQYF. The chain employs TRBV6-1 and TRBJ2-5; D possibly corresponds to TRBD2 (5 bases). Germline V gene sequence: CDR1 MNHNS, CDR2 SASEGT. The CDR3 covers 13 residues. The V gene lost 9 bases and the J gene lost 4 bases, with 15 bases spanning the gap.

The genes are TRBV15 and TRBJ2-7; D call uncertain. V was trimmed by 0 bases and J by 6 bases, leaving 15 bases between them. The germline V gene encodes CDR1 LNHNV and CDR2 YYDKDF (reference sequence). This CDR3 has 15 amino acids. The CDR3 region is CATSREVVVTGEQYF. CDR3 DNA sequence: TGTGCCACCAGCAGAGAGGTGGTCGTTACGGGCGAGCAGTACTTC.

The chain combines TRBV5-1 with TRBJ2-3; 9 bases fit TRBD2. This CDR3 is 14 amino acids long. The J segment lost 0 bases and the V segment lost 4 bases, leaving 0 bases of the junction unmatched. Germline assignment: CDR1 SGHRS and CDR2 YFSETQ. For the CDR3, the DNA is TGCGCCAGCAGCCTAGCGGGAAGCACAGATACGCAGTATTTT. Translated, it gives CASSLAGSTDTQYF.

This clone was seen a handful of times. J is TRBJ2-1 and V is TRBV19, with D possibly matching TRBD1 (5 bases). Per germline, CDR1 LNHDA and CDR2 SQIVND (reference sequence). The length of the CDR3 is 15 residues. Between the trimmed V and J ends, which lost 1 base and 6 bases, there was a span of 13 bases. The CDR3 loop reads CASSIGFRQPNEQFF. Written as DNA, the CDR3 is TGTGCCAGTAGTATAGGATTTAGACAGCCCAATGAGCAGTTCTTC.

The V call is TRBV5-1, the J call TRBJ1-2; tentative D call: TRBD1 (5 bases). Per germline, CDR1 SGHRS and CDR2 YFSETQ. Trimming removed 4 bases from V and 7 bases from J, with 17 bases in between. This CDR3 has 14 amino acids. CDR3 DNA sequence: TGCGCCAGCAGCCCGCCTCTCGACAGAGCTGGCTACACCTTC. Residues: CASSPPLDRAGYTF. The whole variable domain, remainder taken from reference TRBV5-1 and TRBJ1-2, is KAGVTQTPRYLIKTRGQQVTLSCSPISGHRSVSWYQQTPGQGLQFLFEYFSETQRNKGNFPGRFSGRQFSNSRSEMNVSTLELGDSALYLCASSPPLDRAGYTFGSGTRLTVV.

The chain employs TRBV6-1 and TRBJ2-7, with D perhaps TRBD1 (6 bases). The CDR3 has 13 amino acids. V was clipped by 11 bases and J by 1 base, with 15 bases between them. The germline CDR1 and CDR2 sequences are MNHNS and SASEGT. The CDR3 DNA follows: TGTGCCGGCGCCCAAGGGGGTTCCTACGAGCAGTACTTC. Its protein is CAGAQGGSYEQYF.

This clone was observed a handful of times. The chain uses TRBV18 and TRBJ1-5, with TRBD1 matching over 7 bases. V lost 6 bases, J lost 3 bases, and 5 bases stayed unmatched. This CDR3 comprises 14 residues. The germline CDR1 and CDR2 sequences are KGHSH and LQKENI. The CDR3 sequence: CASSLGTDNQPQHF. The CDR3 DNA is TGTGCCAGCTCCCTCGGGACAGACAATCAGCCCCAGCATTTT.

Turning to this clone: This specimen includes other DNA sequences encoding the same CDR3. This sequence joins TRBV9 and TRBJ1-6; 9 bases agree with TRBD1. CDR3 size: 16 residues. Germline values: CDR1 SGDLS, CDR2 YYNGEE. The ends lost 1 base at V and 10 bases at J; junction bases unmatched: 9. In DNA, the CDR3 is TGTGCCAGCAGCGTAAGGGGGGGACAGGGTGACTCACCCCTCCACTTT. Its translation is CASSVRGGQGDSPLHF.